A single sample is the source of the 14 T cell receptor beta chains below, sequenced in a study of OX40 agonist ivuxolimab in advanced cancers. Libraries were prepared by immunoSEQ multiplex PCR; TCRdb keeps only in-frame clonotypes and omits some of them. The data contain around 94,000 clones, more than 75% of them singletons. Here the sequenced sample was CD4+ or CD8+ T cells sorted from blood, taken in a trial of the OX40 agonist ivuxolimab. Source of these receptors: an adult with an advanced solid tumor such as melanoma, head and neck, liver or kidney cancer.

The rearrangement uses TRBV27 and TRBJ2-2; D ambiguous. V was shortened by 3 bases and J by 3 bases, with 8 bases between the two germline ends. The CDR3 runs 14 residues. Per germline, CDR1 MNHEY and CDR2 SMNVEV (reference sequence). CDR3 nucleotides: TGTGCCAGCAGTTTTCGTTGGTACACCGGGGAGCTGTTTTTT. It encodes CASSFRWYTGELFF.

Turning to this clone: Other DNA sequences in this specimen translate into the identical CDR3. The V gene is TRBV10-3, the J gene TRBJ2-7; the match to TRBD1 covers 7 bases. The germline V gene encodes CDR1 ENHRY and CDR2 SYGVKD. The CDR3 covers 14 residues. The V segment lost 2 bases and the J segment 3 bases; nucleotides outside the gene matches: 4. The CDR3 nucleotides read TGTGCCATCAGTGAGGACAGGGCGGGCTACGAGCAGTACTTC. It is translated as CAISEDRAGYEQYF.

This chain's CDR3 is CASSPQPGTSGTTDTQYF. DNA of the CDR3: TGCGCCAGCAGCCCTCAGCCAGGGACTAGCGGGACGACAGATACGCAGTATTTT. The V and J genes are TRBV4-1 and TRBJ2-3, with 13 nucleotides matching TRBD2. Per germline, CDR1 MGHRA and CDR2 YSYEKL. The CDR3 spans 18 residues. J was trimmed by 3 bases and V by 4 bases; bases with no gene match: 10.

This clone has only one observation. CDR3 bases: TGTGCCAGCAGTCAGGGATCCCATTACGAGCAGTACTTC. This gives the protein CASSQGSHYEQYF. V gene TRBV6-1 combines with J gene TRBJ2-7; D might be TRBD1 (5 bases). Trimming pared 5 bases from V and 4 bases from J, leaving 12 bases between. This CDR3 spans 13 amino acids. CDR1 is MNHNS, CDR2 SASEGT, per germline.

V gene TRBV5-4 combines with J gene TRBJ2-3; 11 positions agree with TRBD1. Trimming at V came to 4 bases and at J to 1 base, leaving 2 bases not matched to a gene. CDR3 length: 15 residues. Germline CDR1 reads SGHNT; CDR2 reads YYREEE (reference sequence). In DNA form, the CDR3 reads TGTGCCAGCAGCCGGACAGGGGGCCGCACAGATACGCAGTATTTT. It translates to CASSRTGGRTDTQYF.

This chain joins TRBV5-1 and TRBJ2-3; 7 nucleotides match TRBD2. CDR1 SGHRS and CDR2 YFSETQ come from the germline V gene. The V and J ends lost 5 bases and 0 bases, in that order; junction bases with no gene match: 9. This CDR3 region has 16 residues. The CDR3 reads CASSSRSGKSTDTQYF. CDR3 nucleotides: TGCGCCAGCAGTTCCCGGAGCGGGAAAAGCACAGATACGCAGTATTTT. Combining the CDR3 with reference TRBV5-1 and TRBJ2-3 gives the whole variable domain KAGVTQTPRYLIKTRGQQVTLSCSPISGHRSVSWYQQTPGQGLQFLFEYFSETQRNKGNFPGRFSGRQFSNSRSEMNVSTLELGDSALYLCASSSRSGKSTDTQYFGPGTRLTVL.

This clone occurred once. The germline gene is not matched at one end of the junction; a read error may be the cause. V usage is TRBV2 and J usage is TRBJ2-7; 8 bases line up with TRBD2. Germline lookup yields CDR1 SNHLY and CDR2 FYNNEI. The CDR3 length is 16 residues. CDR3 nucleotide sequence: TGTACCAGCATCGACAGCGGGAGCGGTTGGAGGTACGAGCAGTACTTC. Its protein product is CTSIDSGSGWRYEQYF.

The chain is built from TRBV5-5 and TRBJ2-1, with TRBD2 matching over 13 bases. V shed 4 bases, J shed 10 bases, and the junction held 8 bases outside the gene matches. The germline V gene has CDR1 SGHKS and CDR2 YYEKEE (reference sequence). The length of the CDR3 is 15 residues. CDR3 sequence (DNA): TGTGCCAGCAGCCCCAGGACTAGCGGGAGTCGGGAGCAGTTCTTC. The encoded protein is CASSPRTSGSREQFF.

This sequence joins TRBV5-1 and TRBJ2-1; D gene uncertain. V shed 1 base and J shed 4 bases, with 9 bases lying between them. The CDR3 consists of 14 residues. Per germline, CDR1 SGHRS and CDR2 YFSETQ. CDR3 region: CASSLPQTYNEQFF. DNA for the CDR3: TGCGCCAGCAGCTTGCCACAGACATACAATGAGCAGTTCTTC.

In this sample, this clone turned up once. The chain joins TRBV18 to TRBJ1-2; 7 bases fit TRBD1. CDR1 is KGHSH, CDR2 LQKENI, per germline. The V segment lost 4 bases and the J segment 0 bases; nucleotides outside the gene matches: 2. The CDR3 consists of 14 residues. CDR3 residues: CASSLTGANYGYTF. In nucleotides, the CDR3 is TGTGCCAGCTCACTTACAGGGGCTAACTATGGCTACACCTTC.

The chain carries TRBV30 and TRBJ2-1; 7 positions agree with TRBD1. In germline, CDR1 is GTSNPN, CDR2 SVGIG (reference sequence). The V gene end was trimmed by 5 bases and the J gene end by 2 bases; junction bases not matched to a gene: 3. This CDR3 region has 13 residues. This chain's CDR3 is CAWDRVAYNEQFF. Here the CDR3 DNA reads TGTGCCTGGGACAGGGTCGCCTACAATGAGCAGTTCTTC.

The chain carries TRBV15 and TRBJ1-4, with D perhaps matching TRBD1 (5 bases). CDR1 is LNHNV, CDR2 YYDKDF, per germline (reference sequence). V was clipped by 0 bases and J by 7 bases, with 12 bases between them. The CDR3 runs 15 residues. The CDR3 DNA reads TGTGCCACCAGCAGAGACCTACAAAGGGGTGAAAAACTGTTTTTT. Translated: CATSRDLQRGEKLFF.

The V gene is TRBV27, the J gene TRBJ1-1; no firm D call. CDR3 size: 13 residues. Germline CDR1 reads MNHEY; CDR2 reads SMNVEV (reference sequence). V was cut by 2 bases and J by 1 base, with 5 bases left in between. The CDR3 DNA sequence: TGTGCCAGCAGTTTAAGGGAGAACACTGAAGCTTTCTTT. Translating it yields CASSLRENTEAFF.

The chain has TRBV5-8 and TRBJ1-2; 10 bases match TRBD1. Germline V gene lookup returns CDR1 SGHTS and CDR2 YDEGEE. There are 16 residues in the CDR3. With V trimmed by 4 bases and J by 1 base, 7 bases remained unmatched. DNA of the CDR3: TGTGCCAGCAGCCCGGACAGGGGGTACTATAACTATGGCTACACCTTC. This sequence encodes CASSPDRGYYNYGYTF.